This TCR beta chain was identified in a study of shared clonotypes between healthy human individuals. Whole-study results and caveats: It was observed that around 5% of naive CD4 clonotypes were shared across several donors. It was the non-shared clonotypes that had lower generation probabilities than clonotypes shared by all four donors. Donor clonotype sharing was expected to depend on sequencing depth.

The table came from immunoSEQ multiplex PCR; TCRdb's copy has only in-frame clones and leaves some out. Here the sample spans over a million clones, roughly 96% being singletons. Germline V lookup: CDR1 SGHRS, CDR2 YFSETQ. The CDR3 runs to 13 residues. Trimming cost V 4 bases and J 6 bases, with 14 bases left between them. For this clone: Its target is not known.

The sample taken for sequencing was naive CD4+ T cells sorted from blood. Subset given: CD45RA+ positively selected. The sequence was obtained from a man aged 30 to 45 in good health. The gene calls are TRBV5-1 and TRBJ2-7; the D gene is possibly TRBD1 (5 bases). CDR3 in amino acids: CASSMGIGAEQYF. The DNA for the CDR3 is TGCGCCAGCAGCATGGGGATAGGGGCCGAGCAGTACTTC.